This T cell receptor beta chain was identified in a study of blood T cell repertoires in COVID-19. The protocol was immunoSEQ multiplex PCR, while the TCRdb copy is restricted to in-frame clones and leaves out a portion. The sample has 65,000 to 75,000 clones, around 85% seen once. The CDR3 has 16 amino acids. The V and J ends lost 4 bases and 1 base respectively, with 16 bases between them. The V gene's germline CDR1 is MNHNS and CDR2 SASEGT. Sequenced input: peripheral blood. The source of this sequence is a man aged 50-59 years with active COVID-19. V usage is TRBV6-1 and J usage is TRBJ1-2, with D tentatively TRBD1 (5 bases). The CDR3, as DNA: TGTGCCAGCAGTGTCGGTGGATGGGGCATTAACTATGGCTACACCTTC. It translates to CASSVGGWGINYGYTF.